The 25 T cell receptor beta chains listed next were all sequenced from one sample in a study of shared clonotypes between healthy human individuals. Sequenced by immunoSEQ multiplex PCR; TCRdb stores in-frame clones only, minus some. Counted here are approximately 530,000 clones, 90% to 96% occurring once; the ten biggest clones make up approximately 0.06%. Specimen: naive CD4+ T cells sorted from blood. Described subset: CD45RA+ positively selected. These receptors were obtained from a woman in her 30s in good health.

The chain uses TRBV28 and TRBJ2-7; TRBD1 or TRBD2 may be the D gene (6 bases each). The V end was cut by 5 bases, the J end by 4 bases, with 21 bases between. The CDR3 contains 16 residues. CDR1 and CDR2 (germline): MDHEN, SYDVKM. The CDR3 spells CASSLEGGDPSYEQYF. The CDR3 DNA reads TGTGCCAGCAGTCTCGAGGGGGGAGACCCCAGTTACGAGCAGTACTTC.

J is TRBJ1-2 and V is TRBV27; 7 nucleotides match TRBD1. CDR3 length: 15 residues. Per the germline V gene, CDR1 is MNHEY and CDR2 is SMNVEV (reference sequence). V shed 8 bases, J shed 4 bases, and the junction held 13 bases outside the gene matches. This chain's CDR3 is CASRHGDRYIYGYTF. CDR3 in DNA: TGTGCCAGCCGCCACGGGGACAGATACATCTATGGCTACACCTTC.

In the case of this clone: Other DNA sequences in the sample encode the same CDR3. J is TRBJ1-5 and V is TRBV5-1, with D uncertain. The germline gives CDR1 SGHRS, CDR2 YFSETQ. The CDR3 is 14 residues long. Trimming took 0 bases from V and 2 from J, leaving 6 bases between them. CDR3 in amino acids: CASSLEGGNQPQHF. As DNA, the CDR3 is TGCGCCAGCAGCTTGGAAGGAGGCAATCAGCCCCAGCATTTT.

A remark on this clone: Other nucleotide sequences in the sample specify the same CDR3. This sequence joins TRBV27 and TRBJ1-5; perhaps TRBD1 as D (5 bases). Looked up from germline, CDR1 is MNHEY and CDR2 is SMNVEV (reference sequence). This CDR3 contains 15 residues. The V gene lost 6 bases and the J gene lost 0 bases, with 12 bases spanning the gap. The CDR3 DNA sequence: TGTGCCAGCAGAACCGGACAAGGTAGCAATCAGCCCCAGCATTTT. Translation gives CASRTGQGSNQPQHF.

Written as DNA, the CDR3 is TGTGCCAGCATGACGAGTGAGGGTTTGAATTCACCCCTCCACTTT. Translation: CASMTSEGLNSPLHF. The V call is TRBV21-1, the J call TRBJ1-6. TRBV21-1 is a pseudogene locus. The CDR3 is made up of 15 amino acids.

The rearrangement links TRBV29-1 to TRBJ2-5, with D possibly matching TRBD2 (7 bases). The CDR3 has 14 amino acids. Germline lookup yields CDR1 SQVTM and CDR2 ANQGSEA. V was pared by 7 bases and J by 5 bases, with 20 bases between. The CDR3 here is CSARSGGGAETQYF. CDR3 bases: TGCAGCGCTCGTTCGGGGGGCGGCGCTGAGACCCAGTACTTC.

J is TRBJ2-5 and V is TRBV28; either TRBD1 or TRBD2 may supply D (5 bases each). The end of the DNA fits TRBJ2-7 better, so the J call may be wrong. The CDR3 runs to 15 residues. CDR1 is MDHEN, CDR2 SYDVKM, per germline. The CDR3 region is CASSPWGSSSYEQYF. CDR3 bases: TGTGCCAGCAGTCCCTGGGGGTCAAGCTCCTACGAGCAGTACTTC.

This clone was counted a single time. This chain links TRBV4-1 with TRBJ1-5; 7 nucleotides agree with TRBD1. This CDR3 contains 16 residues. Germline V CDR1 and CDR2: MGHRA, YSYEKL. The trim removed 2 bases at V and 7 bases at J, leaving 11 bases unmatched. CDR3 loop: CASSQPGQQRGQPQHF. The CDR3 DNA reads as TGCGCCAGCAGCCAACCGGGACAGCAAAGGGGACAGCCCCAGCATTTT.

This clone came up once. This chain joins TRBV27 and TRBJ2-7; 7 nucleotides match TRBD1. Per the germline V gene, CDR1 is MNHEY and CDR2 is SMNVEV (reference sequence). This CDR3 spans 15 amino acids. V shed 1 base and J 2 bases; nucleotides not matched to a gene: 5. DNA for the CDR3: TGTGCCAGCAGTTTATTAGGGGGCCAAACCTACGAGCAGTACTTC. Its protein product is CASSLLGGQTYEQYF.

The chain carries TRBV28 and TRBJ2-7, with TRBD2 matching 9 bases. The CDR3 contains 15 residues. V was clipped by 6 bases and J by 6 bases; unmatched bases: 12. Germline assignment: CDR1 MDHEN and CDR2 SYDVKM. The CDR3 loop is CASRLRGSGSIEQYF. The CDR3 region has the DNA TGTGCCAGCAGGTTAAGGGGTAGCGGGAGTATCGAGCAGTACTTC.

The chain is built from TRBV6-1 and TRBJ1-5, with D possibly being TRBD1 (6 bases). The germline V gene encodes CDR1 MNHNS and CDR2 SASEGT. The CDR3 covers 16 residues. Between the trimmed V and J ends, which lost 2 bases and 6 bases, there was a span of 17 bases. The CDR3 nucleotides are TGTGCCAGCAGTGAACTTAGGAAAGGGGGGAGTCAGCCCCAGCATTTT. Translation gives CASSELRKGGSQPQHF.

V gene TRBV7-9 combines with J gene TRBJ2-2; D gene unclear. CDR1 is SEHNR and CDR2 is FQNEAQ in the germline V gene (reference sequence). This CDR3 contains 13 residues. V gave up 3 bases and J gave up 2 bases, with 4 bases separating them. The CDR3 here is CASSFLNTGELFF. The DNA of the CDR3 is TGTGCCAGCAGCTTTCTTAACACCGGGGAGCTGTTTTTT.

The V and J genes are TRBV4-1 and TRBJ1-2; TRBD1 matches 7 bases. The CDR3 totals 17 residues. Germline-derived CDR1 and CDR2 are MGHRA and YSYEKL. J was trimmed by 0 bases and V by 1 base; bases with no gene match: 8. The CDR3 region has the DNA TGCGCCAGCAGCCAAGGGCAAGGGGGCGGCTCTAACTATGGCTACACCTTC. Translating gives CASSQGQGGGSNYGYTF.

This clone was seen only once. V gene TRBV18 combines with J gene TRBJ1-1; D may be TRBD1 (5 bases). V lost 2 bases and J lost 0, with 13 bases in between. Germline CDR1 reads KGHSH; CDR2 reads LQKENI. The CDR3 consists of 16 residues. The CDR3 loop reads CASSPMGTRMNTEAFF. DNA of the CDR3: TGTGCCAGCTCACCAATGGGGACGAGGATGAACACTGAAGCTTTCTTT.

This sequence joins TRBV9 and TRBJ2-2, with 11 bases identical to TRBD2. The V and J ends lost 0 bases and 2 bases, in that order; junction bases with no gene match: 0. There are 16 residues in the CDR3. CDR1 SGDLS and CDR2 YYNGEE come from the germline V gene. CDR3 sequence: CASSVGLAGNTGELFF. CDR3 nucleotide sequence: TGTGCCAGCAGCGTAGGACTAGCGGGAAACACCGGGGAGCTGTTTTTT.

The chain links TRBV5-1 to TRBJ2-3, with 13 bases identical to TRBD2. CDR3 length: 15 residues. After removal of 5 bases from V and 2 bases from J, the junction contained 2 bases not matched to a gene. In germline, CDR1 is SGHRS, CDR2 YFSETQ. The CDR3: CASRGLAGHTDTQYF. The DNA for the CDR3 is TGCGCCAGCAGGGGACTAGCGGGGCACACAGATACGCAGTATTTT. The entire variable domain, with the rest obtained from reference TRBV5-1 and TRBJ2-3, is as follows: KAGVTQTPRYLIKTRGQQVTLSCSPISGHRSVSWYQQTPGQGLQFLFEYFSETQRNKGNFPGRFSGRQFSNSRSEMNVSTLELGDSALYLCASRGLAGHTDTQYFGPGTRLTVL.

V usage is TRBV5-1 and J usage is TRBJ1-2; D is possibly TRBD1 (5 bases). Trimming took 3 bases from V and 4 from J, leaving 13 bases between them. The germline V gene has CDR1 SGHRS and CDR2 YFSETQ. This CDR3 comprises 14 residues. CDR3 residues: CASSSQDTLYGYTF. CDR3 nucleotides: TGCGCCAGCAGCTCCCAGGACACCCTCTATGGCTACACCTTC. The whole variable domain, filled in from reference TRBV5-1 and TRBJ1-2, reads KAGVTQTPRYLIKTRGQQVTLSCSPISGHRSVSWYQQTPGQGLQFLFEYFSETQRNKGNFPGRFSGRQFSNSRSEMNVSTLELGDSALYLCASSSQDTLYGYTFGSGTRLTVV.

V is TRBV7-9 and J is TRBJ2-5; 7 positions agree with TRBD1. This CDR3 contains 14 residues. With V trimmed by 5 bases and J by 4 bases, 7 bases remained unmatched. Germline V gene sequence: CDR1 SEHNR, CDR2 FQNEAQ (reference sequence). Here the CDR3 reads CASSQRQGRETQYF. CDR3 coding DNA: TGTGCCAGCAGCCAAAGACAGGGAAGAGAGACCCAGTACTTC.

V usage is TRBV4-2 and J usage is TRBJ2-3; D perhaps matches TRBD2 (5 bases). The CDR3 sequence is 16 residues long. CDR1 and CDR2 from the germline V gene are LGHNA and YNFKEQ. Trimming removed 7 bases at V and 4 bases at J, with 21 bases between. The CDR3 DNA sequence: TGTGCCAGCACCACGACCGGCGGACTCGCAGCAGATACGCAGTATTTT. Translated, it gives CASTTTGGLAADTQYF.

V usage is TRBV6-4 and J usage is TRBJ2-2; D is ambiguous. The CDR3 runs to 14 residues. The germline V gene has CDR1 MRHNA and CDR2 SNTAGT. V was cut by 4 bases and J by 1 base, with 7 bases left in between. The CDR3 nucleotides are TGTGCCAGCAGTGTGGAAGAGAACACCGGGGAGCTGTTTTTT. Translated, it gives CASSVEENTGELFF.

The CDR3 DNA reads TGTGCCAGCTCACCAAGGGACAGGGGTGAGACCCAGTACTTC. Its protein product is CASSPRDRGETQYF. This chain connects TRBV18 to TRBJ2-5; 10 bases line up with TRBD1. The junction had 2 bases not matched to a gene; V was cut back by 2 bases and J by 5 bases. The CDR3 spans 14 residues. The germline gives CDR1 KGHSH, CDR2 LQKENI.

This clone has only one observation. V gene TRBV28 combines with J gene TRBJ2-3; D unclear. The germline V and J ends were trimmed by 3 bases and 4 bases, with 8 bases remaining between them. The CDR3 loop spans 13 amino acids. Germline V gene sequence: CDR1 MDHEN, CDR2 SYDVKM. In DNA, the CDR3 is TGTGCCAGCAGTTTTACTATCCCAGATACGCAGTATTTT. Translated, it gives CASSFTIPDTQYF.

CDR3 nucleotide sequence: TGTGCCAGCAGCTTACGACTAGCGGGAGCCTACGAGCAGTACTTC. Protein sequence: CASSLRLAGAYEQYF. The genes are TRBV7-8 and TRBJ2-7, with 12 bases lining up with TRBD2. Trimming cost V 2 bases and J 2 bases; bases outside gene matches: 1. Germline loops: CDR1 SGHVS, CDR2 FQNEAQ. CDR3 size: 15 residues. The full variable domain, completed using reference TRBV7-8 and TRBJ2-7, is GAGVSQSPRYKVAKRGQDVALRCDPISGHVSLFWYQQALGQGPEFLTYFQNEAQLDKSGLPSDRFFAERPEGSVSTLKIQRTQQEDSAVYLCASSLRLAGAYEQYFGPGTRLTVT.

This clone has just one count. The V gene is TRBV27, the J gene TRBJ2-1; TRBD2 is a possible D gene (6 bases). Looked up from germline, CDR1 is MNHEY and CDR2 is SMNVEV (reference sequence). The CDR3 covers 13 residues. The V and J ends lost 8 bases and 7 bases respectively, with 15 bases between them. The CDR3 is CASRPGTHNEQFF. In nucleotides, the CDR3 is TGTGCCAGCCGTCCCGGGACTCATAATGAGCAGTTCTTC.

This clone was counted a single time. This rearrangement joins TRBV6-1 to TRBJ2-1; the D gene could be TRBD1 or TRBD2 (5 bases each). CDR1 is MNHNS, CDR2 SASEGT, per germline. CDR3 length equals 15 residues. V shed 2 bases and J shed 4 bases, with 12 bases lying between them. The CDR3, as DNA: TGTGCCAGCAGTGAACTCGGGACCCTATACAATGAGCAGTTCTTC. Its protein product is CASSELGTLYNEQFF.